The T cell receptor beta chain under discussion was sequenced for a study of identical twins. Study-level points and caveats: Fewer insertions were carried by abundant cord blood beta clonotypes, but none was seen in memory repertoires. Twins shared out-of-frame alpha sequences with excess low generation probability.

As for this clonotype: Its target is unknown.

A single record per CDR3 protein comes from TCRdb applying MiXCR to the 5' RACE reads. The sample has approximately 410,000 distinct CDR3 sequences; 15% to 20% are singletons. This CDR3 region has 16 residues. The junction had 7 bases not matched to a gene; V was cut back by 5 bases and J by 4 bases. Germline V gives CDR1 SGHTA, CDR2 FQGNSA. The sample consisted of naive T cells sorted from blood. V is TRBV7-2 and J is TRBJ1-4; 10 bases are shared with TRBD1. The TCR comes from a man in his forties or fifties in good health. The CDR3 region is CASSPKTGGLNEKLFF. In DNA form, the CDR3 reads TGTGCCAGCAGCCCAAAGACAGGGGGCCTTAATGAAAAACTGTTTTTT.